These 10 T cell receptor beta chains originate from one sample sequenced in a study of spatial heterogeneity in lung cancer. TCRdb passed the 5' RACE reads through MiXCR, listing each CDR3 protein once. The data hold approximately 9,400 distinct CDR3 sequences, with approximately 5% observed a single time. The time point: sample taken at primary tumor resection. The study sequenced unsorted whole RNA from tumor, nontumor lung or frozen PBMC. The sample was PBMCs, taken at surgery. Every receptor here comes from a male donor with early-stage non-small cell lung cancer.

This clonotype is medium-sized in the sample. V and J are TRBV18 and TRBJ2-6, with 7 bases lining up with TRBD1. The trim removed 3 bases at V and 2 bases at J, leaving 4 bases unmatched. Germline CDR1 KGHSH, CDR2 LQKENI. The CDR3 length is 16 residues. This CDR3 reads CASSPQDRTGANVLTF. The CDR3 region has the DNA TGTGCCAGCTCACCCCAGGACAGGACTGGGGCCAACGTCCTGACTTTC.

The V call is TRBV30, the J call TRBJ2-2; D is unclear. CDR3 length: 12 amino acids. Germline V gene data show CDR1 as GTSNPN and CDR2 as SVGIG (reference sequence). V lost 0 bases and J lost 5, with 4 bases in between. The CDR3 sequence: CAWSVRTGELFF. The CDR3 region has the DNA TGTGCCTGGAGTGTACGAACCGGGGAGCTGTTTTTT.

This clonotype was observed at least ten times. The J gene is TRBJ2-5, the V gene TRBV20-1, with D perhaps TRBD1 (6 bases). Trimming pared 3 bases from V and 10 bases from J, leaving 15 bases between. Germline values: CDR1 DFQATT, CDR2 SNEGSKA (reference sequence). The CDR3 runs to 12 residues. CDR3 sequence: CSASGERDNQYF. DNA of the CDR3: TGCAGTGCTAGTGGGGAAAGGGACAACCAGTACTTC.

This clonotype is deemed medium-sized. V is TRBV5-1 and J is TRBJ2-3; no firm D call. V was clipped by 7 bases and J by 0 bases, with 18 bases between them. CDR1 SGHRS and CDR2 YFSETQ come from the germline V gene. The CDR3 is made up of 16 amino acids. The CDR3 sequence: CASRPAPTRSTDTQYF. The CDR3 DNA follows: TGCGCCAGCCGTCCGGCCCCGACTCGGAGCACAGATACGCAGTATTTT.

This clonotype showed up just a few times. The chain carries TRBV5-1 and TRBJ2-2; 7 bases line up with TRBD1. CDR1 SGHRS and CDR2 YFSETQ come from the germline V gene. The CDR3 sequence is 15 residues long. The junction had 4 bases not matched to a gene; V was cut back by 3 bases and J by 2 bases. As DNA, the CDR3 is TGCGCCAGCAGCTCGGGACAGAGAAACACCGGGGAGCTGTTTTTT. Encoded protein: CASSSGQRNTGELFF.

This clonotype was counted ten times or more. The rearrangement uses TRBV6-1 and TRBJ2-7, with D possibly matching TRBD1 (6 bases). This CDR3 is 15 amino acids long. The V gene's germline CDR1 is MNHNS and CDR2 SASEGT. Deletions cut 7 bases from V and 2 bases from J, with 18 bases between. CDR3 protein: CASISSGDQTYEQYF. The DNA for the CDR3 is TGTGCCAGCATCTCATCAGGGGACCAGACCTACGAGCAGTACTTC.

This clonotype was counted between two and nine times. The chain employs TRBV7-2 and TRBJ2-7, with 15 bases identical to TRBD2. The CDR3 runs to 16 residues. Looked up from germline, CDR1 is SGHTA and CDR2 is FQGNSA. Trimming at V came to 5 bases and at J to 7 bases, leaving 9 bases not matched to a gene. For the CDR3, the DNA is TGTGCCAGCAGCCTCAGTGCGGGACTAGCGGGAGGTGAGCAGTACTTC. Translation: CASSLSAGLAGGEQYF.

This clonotype appeared a few times. J is TRBJ2-3 and V is TRBV24-1; D is unclear. V lost 0 bases to trimming and J lost 3 bases, with 15 bases between them. Germline CDR1 and CDR2: KGHDR and SFDVKD. This CDR3 is built from 17 residues. For the CDR3, the DNA is TGTGCCACCAGTGATTTGCAATCTCGGATTAGAACAGATACGCAGTATTTT. It codes for CATSDLQSRIRTDTQYF.

This clonotype appeared a few times. CDR3 nucleotide sequence: TGTGCCAGCAGACCTCTTACGGAAGAGACCCAGTACTTC. Translating gives CASRPLTEETQYF. This rearrangement joins TRBV3-1 to TRBJ2-5; D is uncertain. The CDR3 has 13 amino acids. The V end was cut by 6 bases, the J end by 3 bases, with 11 bases between. Germline V gene sequence: CDR1 LGHDT, CDR2 YNNKEL (reference sequence).

By its share, this clonotype is medium-sized. This CDR3 is CSATDRAGISNEKLFF. The CDR3 DNA reads TGCAGCGCTACGGACAGGGCGGGGATTTCCAATGAAAAACTGTTTTTT. The chain is built from TRBV29-1 and TRBJ1-4; the match to TRBD1 covers 8 bases. Germline CDR1 SQVTM, CDR2 ANQGSEA. V shed 7 bases, J shed 5 bases, and the junction held 15 bases outside the gene matches. The CDR3 is made up of 16 amino acids.